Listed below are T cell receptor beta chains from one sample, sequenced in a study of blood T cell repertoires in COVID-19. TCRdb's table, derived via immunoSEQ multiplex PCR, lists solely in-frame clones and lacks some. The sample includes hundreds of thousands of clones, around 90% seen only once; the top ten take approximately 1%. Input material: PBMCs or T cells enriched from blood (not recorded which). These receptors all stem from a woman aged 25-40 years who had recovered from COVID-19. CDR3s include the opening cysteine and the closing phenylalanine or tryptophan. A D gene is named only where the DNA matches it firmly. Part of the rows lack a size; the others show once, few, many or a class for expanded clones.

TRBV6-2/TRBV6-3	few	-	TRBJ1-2	CASSSRDSQHYGYTF	TGTGCCAGCAGTTCCCGCGACAGTCAACACTATGGCTACACCTTC
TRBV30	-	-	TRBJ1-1	CAWSLGQGEAFF	TGTGCCTGGAGCCTGGGGCAGGGAGAAGCTTTCTTT
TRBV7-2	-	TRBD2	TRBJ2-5	CASRRAGGLETQYF	TGTGCCAGCAGAAGAGCGGGGGGGCTTGAGACCCAGTACTTC
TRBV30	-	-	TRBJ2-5	CAWSEGWGDQETQYF	TGTGCCTGGAGTGAGGGATGGGGGGACCAAGAGACCCAGTACTTC
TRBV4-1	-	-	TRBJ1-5	CASSQVPGDYKSQHF	TGCGCCAGCAGCCAAGTACCAGGGGATTATAAGTCCCAGCATTTT
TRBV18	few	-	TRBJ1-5	CASSPSLFGGPDQPQHF	TGTGCCAGCTCACCAAGTTTATTCGGGGGTCCTGATCAGCCCCAGCATTTT
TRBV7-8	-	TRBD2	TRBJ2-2	CASSRTSGGARDTGELFF	TGTGCCAGCAGCCGGACTAGCGGGGGGGCCCGCGACACCGGGGAGCTGTTTTTT
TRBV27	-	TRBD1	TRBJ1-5	CASRPGGANQPQHF	TGTGCCAGCAGGCCAGGGGGCGCGAATCAGCCCCAGCATTTT
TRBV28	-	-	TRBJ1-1	CASSSRTEAFF	TGTGCCAGCAGTTCCCGCACTGAAGCTTTCTTT
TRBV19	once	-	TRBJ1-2	CASLSTGRNYGYTF	TGTGCCAGTCTGAGTACAGGGCGTAACTATGGCTACACCTTC
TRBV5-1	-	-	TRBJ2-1	CASQGYNEQFF	TGCGCCAGCCAGGGGTACAATGAGCAGTTCTTC
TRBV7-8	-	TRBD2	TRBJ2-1	CASSRRLAQSSYNEQFF	TGTGCCAGCAGCCGCCGACTAGCGCAAAGCTCCTACAATGAGCAGTTCTTC
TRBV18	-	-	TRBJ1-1	CASSPLGAGAEAFF	TGTGCCAGCTCACCGTTGGGGGCGGGCGCTGAAGCTTTCTTT
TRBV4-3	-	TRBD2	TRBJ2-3	CASGFSGGLGQTDTQYF	TGCGCCAGCGGTTTTAGCGGGGGCCTAGGGCAGACAGATACGCAGTATTTT
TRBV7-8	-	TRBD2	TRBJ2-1	CASSLMAGGNEQFF	TGTGCCAGCAGCTTAATGGCGGGAGGGAATGAGCAGTTCTTC
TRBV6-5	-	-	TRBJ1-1	CASSYDRRVENTEAFF	TGTGCCAGCAGTTACGACAGGCGGGTCGAGAACACTGAAGCTTTCTTT
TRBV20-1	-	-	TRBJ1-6	CSASLATGNSPLHF	TGCAGTGCTAGTTTGGCAACGGGGAATTCACCCCTCCACTTT
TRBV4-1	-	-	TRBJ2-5	CASSHRTEYQETQYF	TGCGCCAGCAGCCATCGTACAGAGTACCAAGAGACCCAGTACTTC
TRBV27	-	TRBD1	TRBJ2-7	CASSPSTGGITYEQYF	TGTGCCAGCAGTCCGTCGACAGGGGGCATAACCTACGAGCAGTACTTC
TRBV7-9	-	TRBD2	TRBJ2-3	CASSLTSGGRITSTDTQYF	TGTGCCAGCAGCTTGACTAGCGGGGGGCGGATCACTAGCACAGATACGCAGTATTTT
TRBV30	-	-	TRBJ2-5	CAWRQGKTQYF	TGTGCCTGGAGACAGGGCAAGACCCAGTACTTC
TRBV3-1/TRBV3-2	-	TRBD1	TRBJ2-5	CASRELTGSQETQYF	TGTGCCAGCAGAGAACTGACAGGGTCCCAAGAGACCCAGTACTTC
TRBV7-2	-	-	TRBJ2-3	CASSFAGPTDTQYF	TGTGCCAGCAGCTTTGCGGGACCCACAGATACGCAGTATTTT
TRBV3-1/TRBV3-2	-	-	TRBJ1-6	CASSQDPGLGSPLHF	TGTGCCAGCAGCCAAGATCCCGGACTAGGGTCACCCCTCCACTTT
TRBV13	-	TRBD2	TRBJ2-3	CASSLRSSGRRGTDTQYF	TGTGCCAGCAGCTTACGGTCTAGCGGGAGGCGGGGCACAGATACGCAGTATTTT
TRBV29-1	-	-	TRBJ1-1	CSASGFEAFF	TGCAGCGCCTCAGGGTTTGAAGCTTTCTTT
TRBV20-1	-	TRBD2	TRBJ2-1	CSASRPAGRDDEQFF	TGCAGTGCTAGTCGTCCGGCAGGGAGGGACGATGAGCAGTTCTTC
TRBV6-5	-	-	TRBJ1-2	CASSPQGPYGYTF	TGTGCCAGCAGTCCACAGGGACCTTATGGCTACACCTTC
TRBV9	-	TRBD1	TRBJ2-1	CASSNPDRDGWFF	TGTGCCAGCAGCAACCCGGACAGGGACGGGTGGTTCTTC
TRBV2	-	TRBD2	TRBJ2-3	CASSDKRESGTQYF	TGTGCCAGCAGTGATAAGCGGGAGTCGGGTACGCAGTATTTT
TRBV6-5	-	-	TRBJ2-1	CASAGSRALYNEQFF	TGTGCCAGCGCGGGGAGCAGGGCGCTTTACAATGAGCAGTTCTTC
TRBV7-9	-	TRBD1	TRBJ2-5	CASSLVRGTGGETQYF	TGTGCCAGCAGCTTAGTTCGGGGGACAGGGGGAGAGACCCAGTACTTC
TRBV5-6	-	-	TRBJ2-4	CASSAGQLRIWDIQYF	TGTGCCAGCAGCGCGGGACAGCTTAGGATCTGGGACATTCAGTACTTC
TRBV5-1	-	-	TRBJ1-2	CASSLAVRDYGYTF	TGCGCCAGCAGCTTGGCCGTCAGGGATTATGGCTACACCTTC
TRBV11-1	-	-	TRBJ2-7	CASSLASSYEQYF	TGTGCCAGCAGCTTAGCCAGCTCCTACGAGCAGTACTTC
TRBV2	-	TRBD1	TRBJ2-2	CASSPPTGGRIGTGELFF	TGTGCCAGCAGCCCCCCGACAGGGGGACGTATTGGCACCGGGGAGCTGTTTTTT
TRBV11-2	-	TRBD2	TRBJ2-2	CASSLVVPSGVNTGELFF	TGTGCCAGCAGCTTAGTAGTTCCTAGCGGGGTTAACACCGGGGAGCTGTTTTTT
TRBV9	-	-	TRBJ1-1	CASSALVGQAWSTEAFF	TGTGCCAGCAGCGCCTTAGTGGGGCAGGCCTGGAGCACTGAAGCTTTCTTT
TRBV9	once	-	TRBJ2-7	CASSPSGGVNEQYF	TGTGCCAGCAGCCCCAGTGGAGGGGTCAACGAGCAGTACTTC
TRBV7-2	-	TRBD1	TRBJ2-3	CASSWGRDRAVGTDTQYF	TGTGCCAGCAGCTGGGGTCGAGACAGGGCGGTCGGCACAGATACGCAGTATTTT
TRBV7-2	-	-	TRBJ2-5	CASSEGFQETQYF	TGTGCCAGCAGTGAGGGCTTTCAAGAGACCCAGTACTTC
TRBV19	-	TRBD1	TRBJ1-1	CASSSPTGLPDEEAFF	TGTGCCAGTAGTTCACCGACAGGGCTCCCAGATGAGGAAGCTTTCTTT
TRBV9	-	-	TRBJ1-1	CASSVVEGVGTEAFF	TGTGCCAGCAGCGTAGTCGAGGGGGTTGGGACTGAAGCTTTCTTT
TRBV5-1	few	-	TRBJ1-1	CASMGGDNTEAFF	TGCGCCAGCATGGGAGGGGATAACACTGAAGCTTTCTTT
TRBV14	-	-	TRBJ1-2	CASSQEAFSGYTF	TGTGCCAGCAGCCAAGAAGCTTTTTCTGGCTACACCTTC
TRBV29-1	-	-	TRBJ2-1	CSVERTNNEQFF	TGCAGCGTTGAACGGACTAACAATGAGCAGTTCTTC
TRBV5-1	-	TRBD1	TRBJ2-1	CASSRRDRGANEQFF	TGCGCCAGCAGCCGCCGGGACAGGGGGGCCAATGAGCAGTTCTTC
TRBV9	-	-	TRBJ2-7	CASSVDSRALGEQYF	TGTGCCAGCAGCGTAGATTCCAGGGCCCTGGGGGAGCAGTACTTC
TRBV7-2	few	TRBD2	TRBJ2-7	CASSLAGANYEQYF	TGTGCCAGCAGCCTAGCGGGGGCCAACTACGAGCAGTACTTC
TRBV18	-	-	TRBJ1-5	CASSLGQPNQPQHF	TGTGCCAGCTCTCTCGGACAGCCCAATCAGCCCCAGCATTTT
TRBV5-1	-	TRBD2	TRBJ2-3	CASSLAGGWGTDTQYF	TGCGCCAGCAGCTTAGCGGGGGGCTGGGGCACAGATACGCAGTATTTT